This T cell receptor beta chain derives from a study of shared clonotypes between healthy human individuals. Study as a whole: Ranging from 18 to 49 in age, donors were two women and a few men. Each donor's CD4 naive and CD4 memory cells filled three plates apiece, CD8 naive two, and CD8 memory one. Points from the study as a whole: Genetic and exposure-history diversity was limited by the few donors.

The data were produced by immunoSEQ multiplex PCR, yet TCRdb's version contains in-frame clones alone and is incomplete. The table includes under 1 million clones, approximately 92% detected once. About this clone: The target antigen is unknown.

Positively selected for CCR7, the CD45RO-negative cells used as naive CD8 cells excluded terminally differentiated effector memory CD45RA+ cells. Looked up from germline, CDR1 is SEHNR and CDR2 is FQNEAQ (reference sequence). The CDR3 length is 14 residues. The ends were cut back, 6 bases at V and 5 bases at J, with 14 bases in the middle. Sequenced input: naive CD8+ T cells sorted from blood. This receptor was taken from a man under 40 in good health. V usage is TRBV7-9 and J usage is TRBJ2-1, with D possibly matching TRBD1 (6 bases). CDR3 amino acids: CASREQGSHNEQFF. The DNA of the CDR3 is TGTGCCAGCAGGGAACAGGGATCCCACAATGAGCAGTTCTTC.